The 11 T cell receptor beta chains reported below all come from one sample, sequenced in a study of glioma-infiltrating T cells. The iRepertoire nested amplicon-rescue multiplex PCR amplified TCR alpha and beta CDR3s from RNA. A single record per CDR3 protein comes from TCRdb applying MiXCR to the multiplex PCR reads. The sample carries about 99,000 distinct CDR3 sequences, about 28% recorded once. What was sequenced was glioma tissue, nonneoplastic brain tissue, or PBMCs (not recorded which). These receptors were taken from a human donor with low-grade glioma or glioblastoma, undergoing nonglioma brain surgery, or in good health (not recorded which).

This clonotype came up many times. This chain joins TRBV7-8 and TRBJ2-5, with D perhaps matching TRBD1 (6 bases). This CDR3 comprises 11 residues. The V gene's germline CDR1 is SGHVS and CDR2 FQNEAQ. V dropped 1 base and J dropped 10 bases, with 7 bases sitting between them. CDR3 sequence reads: CASSLDRDQYF. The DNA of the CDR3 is TGTGCCAGCAGCTTAGACAGGGACCAGTACTTC.

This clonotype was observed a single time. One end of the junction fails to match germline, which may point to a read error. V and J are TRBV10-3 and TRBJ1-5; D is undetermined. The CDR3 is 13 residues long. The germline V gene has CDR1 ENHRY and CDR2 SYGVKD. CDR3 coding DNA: TGTGCCATCGGGAGGGATAGCAATCAGCCCCAGAATTTT. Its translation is CAIGRDSNQPQNF.

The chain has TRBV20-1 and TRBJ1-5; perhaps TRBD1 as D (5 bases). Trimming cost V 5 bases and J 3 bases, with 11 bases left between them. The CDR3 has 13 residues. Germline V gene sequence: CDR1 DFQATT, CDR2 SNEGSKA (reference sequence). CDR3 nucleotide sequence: TGCAGTGCTTTTAGGGGTTCCAATCAGCCCCAGCATTTT. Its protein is CSAFRGSNQPQHF.

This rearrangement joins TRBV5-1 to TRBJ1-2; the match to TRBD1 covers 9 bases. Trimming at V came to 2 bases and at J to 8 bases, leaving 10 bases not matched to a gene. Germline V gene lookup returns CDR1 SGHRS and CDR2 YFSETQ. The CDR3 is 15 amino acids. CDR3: CASSFLTGGTNGYTF. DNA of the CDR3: TGCGCCAGCAGCTTCCTGACAGGGGGTACTAACGGCTACACCTTC.

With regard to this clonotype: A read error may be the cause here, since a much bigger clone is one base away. The CDR3 DNA sequence: TGTGCCAGCAGTTCCGATACGAATCAGCCCCAGCATTTT. This codes for CASSSDTNQPQHF. This chain joins TRBV6-1 and TRBJ1-5; unclear D gene. Trimming pared 5 bases from V and 4 bases from J, leaving 9 bases between. The CDR3 sequence is 13 residues long. Germline CDR1 and CDR2: MNHNS and SASEGT.

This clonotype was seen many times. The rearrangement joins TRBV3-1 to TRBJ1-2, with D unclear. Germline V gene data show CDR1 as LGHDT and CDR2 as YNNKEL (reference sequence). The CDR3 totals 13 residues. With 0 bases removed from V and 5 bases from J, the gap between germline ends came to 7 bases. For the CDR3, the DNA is TGTGCCAGCAGCCAAGACGTAGGGTATGGCTACACCTTC. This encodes CASSQDVGYGYTF.

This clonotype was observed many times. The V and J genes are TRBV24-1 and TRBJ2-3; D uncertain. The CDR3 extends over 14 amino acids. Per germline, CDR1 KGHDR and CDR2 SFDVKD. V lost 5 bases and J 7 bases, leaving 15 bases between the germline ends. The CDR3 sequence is CATSAHDGGNTQYF. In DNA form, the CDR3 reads TGTGCCACCAGTGCCCATGACGGTGGGAATACGCAGTATTTT.

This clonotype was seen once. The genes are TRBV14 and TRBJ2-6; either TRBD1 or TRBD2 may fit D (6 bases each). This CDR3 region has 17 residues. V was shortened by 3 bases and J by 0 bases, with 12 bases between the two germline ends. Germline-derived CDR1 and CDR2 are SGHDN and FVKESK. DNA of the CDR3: TGTGCCAGCAGCCAGTGGGGGGCCCTCTCTGGGGCCAACGTCCTGACTTTC. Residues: CASSQWGALSGANVLTF.

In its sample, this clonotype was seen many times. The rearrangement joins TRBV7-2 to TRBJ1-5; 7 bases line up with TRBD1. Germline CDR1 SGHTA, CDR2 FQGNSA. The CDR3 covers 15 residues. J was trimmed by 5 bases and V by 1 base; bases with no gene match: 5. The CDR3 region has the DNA TGTGCCAGCAGCTTAGAGGGACAGTCACATCAGCCCCAGCATTTT. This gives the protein CASSLEGQSHQPQHF. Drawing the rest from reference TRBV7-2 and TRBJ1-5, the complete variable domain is GAGVSQSPSNKVTEKGKDVELRCDPISGHTALYWYRQSLGQGLEFLIYFQGNSAPDKSGLPSDRFSAERTGGSVSTLTIQRTQQEDSAVYLCASSLEGQSHQPQHFGDGTRLSIL.

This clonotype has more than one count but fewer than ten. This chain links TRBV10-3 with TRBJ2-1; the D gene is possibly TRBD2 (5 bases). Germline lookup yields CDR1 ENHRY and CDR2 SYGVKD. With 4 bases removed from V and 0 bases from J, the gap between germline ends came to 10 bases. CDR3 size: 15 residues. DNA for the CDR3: TGTGCCATCAGTGCCGGGATCAGCTCCTACAATGAGCAGTTCTTC. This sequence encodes CAISAGISSYNEQFF.

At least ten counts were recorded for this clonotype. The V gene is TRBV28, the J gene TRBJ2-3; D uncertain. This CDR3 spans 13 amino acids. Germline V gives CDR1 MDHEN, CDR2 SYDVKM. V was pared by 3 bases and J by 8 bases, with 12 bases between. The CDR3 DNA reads TGTGCCAGCAGTTTGCCGGGTCTAGGTACGCAGTATTTT. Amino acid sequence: CASSLPGLGTQYF.